This TCR beta chain was sequenced during a study of CD8+CD57+ T cells in acquired aplastic anemia. Background on the study: Mean yield of DNA from sorted CD4+ and CD8+ cells was around 3 ug.

Using genomic DNA as the template, TCR beta VDJ and CDR3 profiling was carried out. From the reads, TCRdb called clonotypes with MiXCR, one entry per CDR3 protein. The sample carries about 98,000 distinct CDR3 sequences, 55% to 75% recorded once. Note on this clonotype: What it binds is unknown.

Study-level findings and limits: Patients and controls shared 25 to 35 CD8+ CDR3 sequences, highly expressed in patients.

Flow cytometry had shown expanded CD8+CD57+ cells in the patients chosen for sequencing. CDR3 size: 14 residues. Trimming took off 3 bases at V and 4 bases at J, with 12 bases between the two ends. CDR1 and CDR2 (germline): SNHLY, FYNNEI. This TCR derives from a human donor with aplastic anemia. Sequences were obtained from sorted CD4+, CD8+, or CD8+CD57+ T cells (not recorded which) from PBMCs. The genes are TRBV2 and TRBJ1-2; D might be TRBD1 (5 bases). CDR3 loop: CASSEGQTAYGYTF. As DNA, the CDR3 is TGTGCCAGCAGTGAGGGGCAGACAGCCTATGGCTACACCTTC.